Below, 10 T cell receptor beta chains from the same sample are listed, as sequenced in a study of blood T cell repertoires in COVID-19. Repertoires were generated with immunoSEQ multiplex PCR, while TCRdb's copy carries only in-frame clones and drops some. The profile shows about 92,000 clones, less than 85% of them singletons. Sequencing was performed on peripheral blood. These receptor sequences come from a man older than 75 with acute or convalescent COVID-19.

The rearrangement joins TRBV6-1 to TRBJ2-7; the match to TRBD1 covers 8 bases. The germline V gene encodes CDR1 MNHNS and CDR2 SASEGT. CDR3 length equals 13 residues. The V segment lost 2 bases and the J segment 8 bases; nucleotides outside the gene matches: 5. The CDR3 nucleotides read TGTGCCAGCAGTGAATTGACAGGGGTAAAGCAGTACTTC. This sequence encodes CASSELTGVKQYF.

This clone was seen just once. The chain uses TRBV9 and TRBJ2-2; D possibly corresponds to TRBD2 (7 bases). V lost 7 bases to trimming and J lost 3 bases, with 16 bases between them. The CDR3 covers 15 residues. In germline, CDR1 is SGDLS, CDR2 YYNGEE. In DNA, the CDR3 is TGTGCCAGCCGGGGGGCGGGAGTCGACACCGGGGAGCTGTTTTTT. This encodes CASRGAGVDTGELFF.

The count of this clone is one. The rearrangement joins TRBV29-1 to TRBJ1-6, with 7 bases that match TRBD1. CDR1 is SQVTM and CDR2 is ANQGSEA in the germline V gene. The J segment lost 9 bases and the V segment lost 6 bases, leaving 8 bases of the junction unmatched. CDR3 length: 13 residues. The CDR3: CSVEIYRGSPLHF. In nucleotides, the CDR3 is TGCAGCGTCGAGATATACAGGGGTTCACCCCTCCACTTT.

The DNA of the CDR3 is TGCAGCGTCCACCTCGGGGGGGTGGGCACCGGGGAGCTGTTTTTT. Encoded protein: CSVHLGGVGTGELFF. J is TRBJ2-2 and V is TRBV29-1; 8 nucleotides match TRBD2. Germline-derived CDR1 and CDR2 are SQVTM and ANQGSEA. The ends lost 6 bases at V and 4 bases at J; junction bases unmatched: 10. The CDR3 has 15 residues.

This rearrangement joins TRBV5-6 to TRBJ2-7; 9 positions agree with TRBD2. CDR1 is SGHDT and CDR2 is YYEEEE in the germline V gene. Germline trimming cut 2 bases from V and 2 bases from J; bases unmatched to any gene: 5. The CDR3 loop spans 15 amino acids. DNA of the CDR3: TGTGCCAGCAGCTTCGGGCGGGGGGGGACCTACGAGCAGTACTTC. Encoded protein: CASSFGRGGTYEQYF.

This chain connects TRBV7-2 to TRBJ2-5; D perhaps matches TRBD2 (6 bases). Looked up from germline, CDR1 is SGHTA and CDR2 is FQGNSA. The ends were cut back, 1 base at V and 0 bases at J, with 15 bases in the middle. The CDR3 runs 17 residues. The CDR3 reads CASSLGARAGNQETQYF. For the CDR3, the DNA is TGTGCCAGCAGCTTAGGGGCGCGAGCGGGTAACCAAGAGACCCAGTACTTC. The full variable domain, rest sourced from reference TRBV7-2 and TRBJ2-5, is GAGVSQSPSNKVTEKGKDVELRCDPISGHTALYWYRQSLGQGLEFLIYFQGNSAPDKSGLPSDRFSAERTGGSVSTLTIQRTQQEDSAVYLCASSLGARAGNQETQYFGPGTRLLVL.

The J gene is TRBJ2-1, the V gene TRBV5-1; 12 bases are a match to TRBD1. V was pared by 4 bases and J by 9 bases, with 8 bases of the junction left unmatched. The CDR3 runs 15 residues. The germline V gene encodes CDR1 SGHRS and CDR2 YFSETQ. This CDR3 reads CASSIPGQGAGEQFF. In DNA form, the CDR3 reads TGCGCCAGCAGCATCCCGGGACAGGGGGCGGGTGAGCAGTTCTTC.

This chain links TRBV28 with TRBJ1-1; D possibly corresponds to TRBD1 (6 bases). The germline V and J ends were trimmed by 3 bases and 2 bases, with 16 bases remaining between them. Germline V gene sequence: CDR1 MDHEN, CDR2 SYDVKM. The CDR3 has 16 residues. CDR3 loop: CASSLDPGRGNTEAFF. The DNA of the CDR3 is TGTGCCAGCAGTTTGGACCCTGGCAGGGGAAACACTGAAGCTTTCTTT.

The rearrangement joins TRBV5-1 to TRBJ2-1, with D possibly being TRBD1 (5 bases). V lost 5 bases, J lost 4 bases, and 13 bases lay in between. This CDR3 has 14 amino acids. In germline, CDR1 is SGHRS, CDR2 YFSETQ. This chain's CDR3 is CASRIGALYNEQFF. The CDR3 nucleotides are TGCGCCAGCAGAATAGGGGCCCTTTACAATGAGCAGTTCTTC.

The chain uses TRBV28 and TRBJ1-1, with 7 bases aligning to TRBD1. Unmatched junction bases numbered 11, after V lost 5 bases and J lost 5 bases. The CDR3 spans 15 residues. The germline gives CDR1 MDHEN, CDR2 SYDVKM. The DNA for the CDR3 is TGTGCCAGCAGTGAACAGGGGCGGGTGGGTACTGAAGCTTTCTTT. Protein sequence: CASSEQGRVGTEAFF.